Shown below are 15 T cell receptor beta chains from a single sample sequenced in a study of identical twins. TCRdb fed the 5' RACE reads into MiXCR, producing one record per CDR3 protein. The table includes under 450,000 distinct CDR3 sequences, about a fifth detected once. Specimen: naive T cells sorted from blood. The receptors derive from a middle-aged man in good health.

The gene calls are TRBV2 and TRBJ2-1; 7 nucleotides match TRBD1. V shed 8 bases and J 1 base; nucleotides not matched to a gene: 5. The germline CDR1 and CDR2 sequences are SNHLY and FYNNEI. There are 14 residues in the CDR3. Here the CDR3 DNA reads TGTGCCAGCGCTGGGACAGTATCCTACAATGAGCAGTTCTTC. The encoded protein is CASAGTVSYNEQFF.

This chain links TRBV16 with TRBJ2-7; the match to TRBD1 covers 9 bases. The V and J ends lost 1 base and 4 bases, in that order; junction bases with no gene match: 8. The CDR3 is 16 residues long. The germline V gene has CDR1 KGHSY and CDR2 FQNENV. The CDR3 loop is CASSQFLGQGSYEQYF. The CDR3 region has the DNA TGTGCCAGCAGCCAATTCCTCGGACAGGGGAGTTACGAGCAGTACTTC.

This clonotype came up many times. This chain uses TRBV6-2 or TRBV6-3 with TRBJ2-6, with TRBD1 matching 10 bases. Per the germline V gene, CDR1 is MNHEY and CDR2 is SVGEGT. The V segment lost 4 bases and the J segment 2 bases; nucleotides outside the gene matches: 8. The CDR3 extends over 18 amino acids. The CDR3 region is CASSSPDRGRTGANVLTF. The CDR3 DNA reads as TGTGCCAGCAGTTCCCCGGACAGGGGGAGGACTGGGGCCAACGTCCTGACTTTC.

This clonotype was detected only a few times. Given a much more abundant clone one base away, this may be a read error. The V and J genes are TRBV20-1 and TRBJ2-5, with 10 positions matching TRBD2. The CDR3 sequence is 14 residues long. V lost 4 bases and J lost 0; bases outside the gene matches: 2. Germline CDR1 DFQATT, CDR2 SNEGSKA (reference sequence). CDR3 DNA: TGCAGTGCTACACTAGCGGGGTACCAAGAGACCCAGTACTTC. Translating gives CSATLAGYQETQYF.

This clonotype was seen at least ten times. The chain links TRBV7-9 to TRBJ2-1, with 7 bases aligning to TRBD2. The CDR3 loop spans 17 amino acids. Germline-derived CDR1 and CDR2 are SEHNR and FQNEAQ (reference sequence). Trimming removed 2 bases from V and 6 bases from J; junction bases left unmatched: 13. CDR3 bases: TGTGCCAGCAGCTTATGGGGCGGAGCGGGGTCCCGCAATGAGCAGTTCTTC. This sequence encodes CASSLWGGAGSRNEQFF.

This clonotype was found a few times. This chain uses TRBV5-6 with TRBJ1-1; no reliable D call. The germline V gene encodes CDR1 SGHDT and CDR2 YYEEEE. Trimming stripped 0 bases from V and 6 bases from J, with 15 bases between. This CDR3 is 15 amino acids long. DNA of the CDR3: TGTGCCAGCAGCTTGGATGGCAGAGTTCCCCCTGAAGCTTTCTTT. Amino acids: CASSLDGRVPPEAFF.

A word on this clonotype: This may come from a read error, since a much larger clone is one base off. This is likely a read error, given that the CDR3 carries no conserved phenylalanine or tryptophan at its end. V is TRBV29-1 and J is TRBJ2-2; 9 bases map to TRBD1. This CDR3 comprises 16 residues. The germline V gene has CDR1 SQVTM and CDR2 ANQGSEA. With V trimmed by 2 bases and J by 0 bases, 4 bases remained unmatched. CDR3 sequence reads: CSVELQGAANTGELFL. In DNA, the CDR3 is TGCAGCGTTGAATTACAGGGGGCTGCGAACACCGGGGAGCTGTTTCTT.

The CDR3 nucleotides read TGCAGCGCTGGGGACAGGGCTCACTATGGCTACACCTTC. This sequence encodes CSAGDRAHYGYTF. This chain links TRBV29-1 with TRBJ1-2; 9 bases match TRBD1. The CDR3 has 13 residues. The V segment lost 7 bases and the J segment 3 bases; nucleotides outside the gene matches: 6. Per the germline V gene, CDR1 is SQVTM and CDR2 is ANQGSEA.

In this sample, this clonotype turned up many times. This chain links TRBV4-3 with TRBJ2-1, with D perhaps matching TRBD1 or TRBD2 (5 bases each). This CDR3 is built from 13 residues. The germline gives CDR1 LGHNA, CDR2 YSLEER. The V end lost 2 bases, the J end lost 15 bases, and 17 bases lay between the germline ends. This CDR3 is CASSQSGRGRLFF. Here the CDR3 DNA reads TGCGCCAGCAGCCAATCAGGACGGGGACGGCTGTTCTTC.

The V call is TRBV20-1, the J call TRBJ1-1; D is ambiguous. V lost 0 bases to trimming and J lost 4 bases, with 6 bases between them. CDR3 length: 12 residues. The germline gives CDR1 DFQATT, CDR2 SNEGSKA (reference sequence). This chain's CDR3 is CSARDGSTEAFF. The CDR3 coding sequence is TGCAGTGCTAGAGATGGGTCCACTGAAGCTTTCTTT.

Written as DNA, the CDR3 is TGTGCCACCAGCTTAACCGGGACAGGGGTCTCCAATGAGCAGTTCTTC. Translating it yields CATSLTGTGVSNEQFF. The chain combines TRBV24-1 with TRBJ2-1; 10 bases match TRBD1. Trimming took 7 bases from V and 6 from J; bases not matched to a gene: 11. CDR3 length: 16 amino acids. Germline V gene sequence: CDR1 KGHDR, CDR2 SFDVKD.

The table lists this clonotype with a few counts. This chain uses TRBV7-2 with TRBJ2-1; 7 bases map to TRBD2. The germline V gene encodes CDR1 SGHTA and CDR2 FQGNSA. This CDR3 contains 15 residues. The trim removed 3 bases at V and 7 bases at J, leaving 9 bases unmatched. The CDR3 here is CASSFPGLVLNEQFF. For the CDR3, the DNA is TGTGCCAGCAGCTTTCCTGGACTAGTACTTAATGAGCAGTTCTTC.

This chain links TRBV7-9 with TRBJ2-7; no clear D. Germline assignment: CDR1 SEHNR and CDR2 FQNEAQ (reference sequence). V was trimmed by 5 bases and J by 7 bases, leaving 18 bases between them. The CDR3 covers 14 residues. The CDR3 loop is CASSTISEGWEQYF. The CDR3, as DNA: TGTGCCAGCAGCACCATTTCCGAAGGGTGGGAGCAGTACTTC. Filled out from reference TRBV7-9 and TRBJ2-7, the complete variable domain reads DTGVSQNPRHKITKRGQNVTFRCDPISEHNRLYWYRQTLGQGPEFLTYFQNEAQLEKSRLLSDRFSAERPKGSFSTLEIQRTEQGDSAMYLCASSTISEGWEQYFGPGTRLTVT.

This clonotype occurred many times. The chain recombines TRBV10-3 with TRBJ1-2, with a weak D call TRBD1 (6 bases). This CDR3 is built from 12 residues. CDR1 and CDR2 from the germline V gene are ENHRY and SYGVKD. The V end lost 6 bases, the J end lost 7 bases, and 12 bases lay between the germline ends. The CDR3 sequence is CAISEQGSGYTF. CDR3 nucleotide sequence: TGTGCCATCAGCGAACAGGGTTCTGGCTACACCTTC.

This clonotype was detected only a few times. CDR3 amino acids: CASSQDKGEQFF. In DNA, the CDR3 is TGTGCCAGCAGCCAAGATAAGGGTGAGCAGTTCTTC. The rearrangement uses TRBV4-2 and TRBJ2-1; no clear D. The CDR3 runs to 12 residues. Germline loops: CDR1 LGHNA, CDR2 YNFKEQ. The ends were cut back, 0 bases at V and 9 bases at J, with 6 bases in the middle.